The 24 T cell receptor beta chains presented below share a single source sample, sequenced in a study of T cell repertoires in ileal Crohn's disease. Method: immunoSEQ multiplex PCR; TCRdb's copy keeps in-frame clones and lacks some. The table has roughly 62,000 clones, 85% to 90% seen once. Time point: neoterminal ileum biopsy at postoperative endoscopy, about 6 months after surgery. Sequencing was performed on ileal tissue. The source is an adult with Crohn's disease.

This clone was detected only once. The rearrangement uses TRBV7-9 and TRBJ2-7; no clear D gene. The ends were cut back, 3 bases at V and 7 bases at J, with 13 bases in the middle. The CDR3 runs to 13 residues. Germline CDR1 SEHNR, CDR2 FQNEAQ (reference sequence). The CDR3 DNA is TGTGCCAGCAGCTTCTCAGTCGCCTCGGAGCAGTACGTC. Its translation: CASSFSVASEQYV.

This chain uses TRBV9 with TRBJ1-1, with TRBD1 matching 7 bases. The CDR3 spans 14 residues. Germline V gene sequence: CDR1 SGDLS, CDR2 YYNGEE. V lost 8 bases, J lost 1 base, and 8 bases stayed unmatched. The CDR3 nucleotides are TGTGCCAGTACTGTTCAGGGGGAGAACACTGAAGCTTTCTTT. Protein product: CASTVQGENTEAFF.

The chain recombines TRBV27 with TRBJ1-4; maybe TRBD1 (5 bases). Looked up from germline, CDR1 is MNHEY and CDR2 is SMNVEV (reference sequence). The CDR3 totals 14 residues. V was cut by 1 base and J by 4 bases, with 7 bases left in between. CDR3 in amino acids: CASSLLGGNEKLFF. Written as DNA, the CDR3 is TGTGCCAGCAGTTTATTGGGGGGTAATGAAAAACTGTTTTTT.

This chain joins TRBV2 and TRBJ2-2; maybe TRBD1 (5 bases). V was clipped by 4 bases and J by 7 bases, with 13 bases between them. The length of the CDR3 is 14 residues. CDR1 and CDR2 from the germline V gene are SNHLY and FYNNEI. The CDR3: CASSGLGQGGELFF. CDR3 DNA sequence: TGTGCCAGCAGTGGCTTGGGGCAGGGCGGGGAGCTGTTTTTT.

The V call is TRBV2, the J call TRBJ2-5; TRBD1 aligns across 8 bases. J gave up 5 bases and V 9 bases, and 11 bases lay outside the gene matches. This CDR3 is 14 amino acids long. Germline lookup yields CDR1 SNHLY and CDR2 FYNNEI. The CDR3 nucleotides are TGTGCCAGTACCGTGTCAGGGGGCACGGAGACCCAGTACTTC. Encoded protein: CASTVSGGTETQYF.

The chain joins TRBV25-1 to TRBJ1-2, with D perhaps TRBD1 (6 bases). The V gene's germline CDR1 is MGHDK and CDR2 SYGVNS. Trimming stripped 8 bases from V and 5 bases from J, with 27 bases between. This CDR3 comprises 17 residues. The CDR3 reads CASGGTGRGSVTYGYTF. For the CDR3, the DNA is TGTGCCAGCGGGGGCACGGGGCGGGGGTCAGTAACGTATGGCTACACCTTC.

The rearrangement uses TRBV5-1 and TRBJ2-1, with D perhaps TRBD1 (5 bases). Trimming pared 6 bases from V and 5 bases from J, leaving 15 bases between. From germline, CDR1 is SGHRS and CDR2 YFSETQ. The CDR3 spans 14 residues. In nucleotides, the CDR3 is TGCGCCAGCACAATTGGTGGGGCAGACAATGAGCAGTTCTTC. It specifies CASTIGGADNEQFF.

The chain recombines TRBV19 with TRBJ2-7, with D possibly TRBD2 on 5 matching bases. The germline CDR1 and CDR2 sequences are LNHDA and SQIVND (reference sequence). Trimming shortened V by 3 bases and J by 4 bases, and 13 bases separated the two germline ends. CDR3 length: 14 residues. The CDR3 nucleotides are TGTGCCAGTAGTATTCAAGGCGGACTTTACGAGCAGTACTTC. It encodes CASSIQGGLYEQYF.

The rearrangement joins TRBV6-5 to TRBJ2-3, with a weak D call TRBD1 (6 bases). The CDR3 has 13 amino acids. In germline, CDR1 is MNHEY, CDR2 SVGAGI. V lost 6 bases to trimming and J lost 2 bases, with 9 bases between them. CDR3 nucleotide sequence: TGTGCCAGCAGAGGACAGCCCACAGATACGCAGTATTTT. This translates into CASRGQPTDTQYF.

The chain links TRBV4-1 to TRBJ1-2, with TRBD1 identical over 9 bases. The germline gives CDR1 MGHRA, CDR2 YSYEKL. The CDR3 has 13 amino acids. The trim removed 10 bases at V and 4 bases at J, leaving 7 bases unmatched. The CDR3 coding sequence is TGCGCCACCAAACAGGGGGCGAGCTATGGCTACACCTTC. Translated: CATKQGASYGYTF.

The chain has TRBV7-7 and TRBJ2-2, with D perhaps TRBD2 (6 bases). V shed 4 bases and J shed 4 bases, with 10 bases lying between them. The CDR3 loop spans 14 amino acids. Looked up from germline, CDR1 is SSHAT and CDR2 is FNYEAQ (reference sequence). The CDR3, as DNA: TGTGCCAGCAGCTCTTCTAGCGCCACCGGGGAGCTGTTTTTT. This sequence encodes CASSSSSATGELFF.

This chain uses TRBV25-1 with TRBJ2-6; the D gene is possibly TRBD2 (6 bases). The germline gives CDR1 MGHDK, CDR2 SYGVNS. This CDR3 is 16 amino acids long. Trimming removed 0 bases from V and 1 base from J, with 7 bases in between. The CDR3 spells CASSEYGGSGANVLTF. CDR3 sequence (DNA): TGTGCCAGCAGTGAATACGGGGGTTCTGGGGCCAACGTCCTGACTTTC.

The CDR3 region has the DNA TGTGCCTGGAGTGAGGGGACTAGCAATGAGCAGTTCTTC. This sequence encodes CAWSEGTSNEQFF. This chain joins TRBV30 and TRBJ2-1, with 8 bases lining up with TRBD2. The CDR3 sequence is 13 residues long. The V and J ends lost 1 base and 6 bases, in that order; junction bases with no gene match: 2. Germline V lookup: CDR1 GTSNPN, CDR2 SVGIG (reference sequence).

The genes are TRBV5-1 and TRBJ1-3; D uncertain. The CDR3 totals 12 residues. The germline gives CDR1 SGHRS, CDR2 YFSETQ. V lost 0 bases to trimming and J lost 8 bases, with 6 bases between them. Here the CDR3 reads CASSLGSDTIYF. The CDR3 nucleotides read TGCGCCAGCAGCTTGGGGTCGGACACCATATATTTT.

The CDR3 nucleotides are TGTGCCAGCAGTGAAGCGGGAAAGGTCGGGGGAGAGACCCAGTACTTC. Translated, it gives CASSEAGKVGGETQYF. The rearrangement joins TRBV6-1 to TRBJ2-5; possibly TRBD2 for D (6 bases). This CDR3 has 16 residues. V lost 0 bases, J lost 4 bases, and 15 bases lay in between. Germline CDR1 is MNHNS and CDR2 is SASEGT.

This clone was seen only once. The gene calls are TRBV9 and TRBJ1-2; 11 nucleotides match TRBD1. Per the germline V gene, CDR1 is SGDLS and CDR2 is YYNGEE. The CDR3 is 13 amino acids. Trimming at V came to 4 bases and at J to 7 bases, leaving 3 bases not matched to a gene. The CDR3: CASSTDRGLGYTF. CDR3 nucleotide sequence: TGTGCCAGCAGCACGGACAGGGGGCTTGGCTACACCTTC.

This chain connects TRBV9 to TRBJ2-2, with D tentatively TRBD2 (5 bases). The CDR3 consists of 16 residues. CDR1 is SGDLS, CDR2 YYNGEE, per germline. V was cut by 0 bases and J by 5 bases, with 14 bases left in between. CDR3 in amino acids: CASSVATTRGTGELFF. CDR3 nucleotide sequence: TGTGCCAGCAGCGTAGCTACGACTCGGGGAACCGGGGAGCTGTTTTTT. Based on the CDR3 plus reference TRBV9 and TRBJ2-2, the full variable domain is DSGVTQTPKHLITATGQRVTLRCSPRSGDLSVYWYQQSLDQGLQFLIQYYNGEERAKGNILERFSAQQFPDLHSELNLSSLELGDSALYFCASSVATTRGTGELFFGEGSRLTVL.

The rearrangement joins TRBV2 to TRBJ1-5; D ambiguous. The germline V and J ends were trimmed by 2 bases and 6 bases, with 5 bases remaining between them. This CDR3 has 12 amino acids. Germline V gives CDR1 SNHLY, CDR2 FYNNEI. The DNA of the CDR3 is TGTGCCAGCAGTGAAACCGGTCAGCCCCAGCATTTT. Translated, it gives CASSETGQPQHF.

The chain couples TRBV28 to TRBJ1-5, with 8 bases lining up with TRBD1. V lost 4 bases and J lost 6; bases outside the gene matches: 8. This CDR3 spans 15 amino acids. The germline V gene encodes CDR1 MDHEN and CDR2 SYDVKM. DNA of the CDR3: TGTGCCAGCAGTTCCATACCAGGGGGCGGTCAGCCCCAGCATTTT. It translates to CASSSIPGGGQPQHF.

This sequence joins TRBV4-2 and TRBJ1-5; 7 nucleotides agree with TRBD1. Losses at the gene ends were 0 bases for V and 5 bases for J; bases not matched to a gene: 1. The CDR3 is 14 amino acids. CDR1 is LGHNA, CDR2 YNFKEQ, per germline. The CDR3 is CASSQDGTDQPQHF. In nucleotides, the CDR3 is TGTGCCAGCAGCCAAGATGGGACAGATCAGCCCCAGCATTTT.

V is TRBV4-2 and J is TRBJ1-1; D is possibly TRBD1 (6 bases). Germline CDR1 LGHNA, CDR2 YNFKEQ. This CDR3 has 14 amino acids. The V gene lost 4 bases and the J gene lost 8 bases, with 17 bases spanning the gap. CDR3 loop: CASSPSSGAAEAFF. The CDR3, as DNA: TGTGCCAGCAGCCCTTCGTCAGGGGCCGCGGAAGCTTTCTTT.

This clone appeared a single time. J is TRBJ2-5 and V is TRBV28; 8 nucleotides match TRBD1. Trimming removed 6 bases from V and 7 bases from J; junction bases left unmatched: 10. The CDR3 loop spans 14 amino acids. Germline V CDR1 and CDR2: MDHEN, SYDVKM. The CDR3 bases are TGTGCCAGCAGAAACCCGGACAGGGATGGGACCCAGTACTTC. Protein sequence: CASRNPDRDGTQYF.

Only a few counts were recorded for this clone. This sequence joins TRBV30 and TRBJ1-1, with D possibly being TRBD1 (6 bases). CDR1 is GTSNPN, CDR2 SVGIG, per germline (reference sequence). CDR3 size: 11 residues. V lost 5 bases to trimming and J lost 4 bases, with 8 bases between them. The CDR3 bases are TGTGCCTGGCAGGGGTTCACTGAAGCTTTCTTT. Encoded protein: CAWQGFTEAFF.

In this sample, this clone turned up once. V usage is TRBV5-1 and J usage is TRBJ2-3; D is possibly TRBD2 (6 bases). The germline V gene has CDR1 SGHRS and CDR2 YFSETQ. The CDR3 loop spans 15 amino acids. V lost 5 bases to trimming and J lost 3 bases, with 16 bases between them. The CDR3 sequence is CASRGRAEGTDTQYF. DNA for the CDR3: TGCGCCAGCAGAGGCAGGGCGGAGGGTACAGATACGCAGTATTTT.